The next 26 T cell receptor beta chains were all read from a single sample in a study of graft-versus-host responses after intestinal transplantation. The method was immunoSEQ multiplex PCR; TCRdb's version includes in-frame clones alone and lacks a portion of them. The repertoire holds more than 10,000 clones, with roughly 30% as singletons. Sequencing used alloreactive CD4+ T cells from a mixed lymphocyte reaction culture, obtained before transplantation. Subset specified: CFSE-low proliferating T cells sorted from roughly 6-day pre-transplant mixed lymphocyte reaction (GvH or HvG direction). These receptors were taken from a human patient who was an organ donor for intestinal transplantation.

The rearrangement links TRBV9 to TRBJ2-3; TRBD2 might be the D (7 bases). The CDR3 contains 16 residues. Per germline, CDR1 SGDLS and CDR2 YYNGEE. The V end was cut by 0 bases, the J end by 1 base, with 12 bases between. The CDR3 here is CASSVVDGGRTDTQYF. In DNA form, the CDR3 reads TGTGCCAGCAGCGTAGTTGACGGGGGGCGCACAGATACGCAGTATTTT.

This clone occurred a few times. The chain joins TRBV18 to TRBJ2-5; tentatively, D is TRBD2 (6 bases). Trimming cost V 0 bases and J 4 bases, with 6 bases left between them. Germline V CDR1 and CDR2: KGHSH, LQKENI. This CDR3 has 13 residues. Here the CDR3 DNA reads TGTGCCAGCTCACCACCTAGCGGAGAGACCCAGTACTTC. Residues: CASSPPSGETQYF. Drawing the rest from reference TRBV18 and TRBJ2-5, the complete variable domain is NAGVMQNPRHLVRRRGQEARLRCSPMKGHSHVYWYRQLPEEGLKFMVYLQKENIIDESGMPKERFSAEFPKEGPSILRIQQVVRGDSAAYFCASSPPSGETQYFGPGTRLLVL.

By its share, this clone is medium-sized. The chain couples TRBV5-3 to TRBJ1-3; 7 bases are shared with TRBD1. TRBV5-3 is labeled an ORF, and its function is uncertain. The CDR3 totals 15 residues. V was pared by 5 bases and J by 2 bases, with 7 bases of the junction left unmatched. The CDR3 spells CARSQGQTTGNTIYF. The DNA of the CDR3 is TGTGCCAGAAGTCAGGGACAGACAACTGGAAACACCATATATTTT.

The chain is built from TRBV7-3 and TRBJ2-2, with D maybe TRBD2 (5 bases). V lost 2 bases and J lost 5, with 9 bases in between. The CDR3 spans 14 residues. Germline lookup yields CDR1 SGHTA and CDR2 FQGTGA. The CDR3 loop is CASSLLGRTGELFF. The CDR3 nucleotides read TGTGCCAGCAGCTTATTGGGGAGAACCGGGGAGCTGTTTTTT.

This clone qualifies as medium-sized (0.01 to 0.1%). This rearrangement joins TRBV6-1 to TRBJ2-5; tentative D call: TRBD2 (6 bases). Per germline, CDR1 MNHNS and CDR2 SASEGT. Trimming shortened V by 7 bases and J by 7 bases, and 16 bases separated the two germline ends. The CDR3 sequence is 13 residues long. The CDR3 sequence: CASNLAGRGTQYF. The CDR3 nucleotides read TGTGCCAGCAATCTTGCGGGGCGGGGGACCCAGTACTTC.

The genes are TRBV7-2 and TRBJ1-1, with D hard to call. The V end was cut by 4 bases, the J end by 7 bases, with 4 bases between. Germline-derived CDR1 and CDR2 are SGHTA and FQGNSA. The CDR3 runs to 10 residues. The CDR3 region is CASSSIEAFF. As DNA, the CDR3 is TGTGCCAGCAGCTCCATTGAAGCTTTCTTT.

This clone has only a few counts. This chain connects TRBV7-2 to TRBJ2-1; TRBD2 aligns across 9 bases. V was pared by 6 bases and J by 6 bases, with 12 bases of the junction left unmatched. Germline CDR1 and CDR2: SGHTA and FQGNSA. The CDR3 contains 16 residues. This CDR3 is CASSFLLSGGINEQFF. CDR3 nucleotide sequence: TGTGCCAGCAGTTTCTTGCTCAGCGGGGGGATCAATGAGCAGTTCTTC.

In this sample, this clone turned up a few times. The rearrangement uses TRBV18 and TRBJ2-7, with D possibly matching TRBD2 (5 bases). CDR3 size: 13 residues. Germline V gene sequence: CDR1 KGHSH, CDR2 LQKENI. Deletions cut 2 bases from V and 6 bases from J, with 11 bases between. In nucleotides, the CDR3 is TGTGCCAGCTCACCAGAGCGGTATGGCGAGCAGTACTTC. Translated, it gives CASSPERYGEQYF.

The CDR3 region is CASTHRGAFYGYTF. In nucleotides, the CDR3 is TGTGCCAGCACCCACCGTGGGGCCTTCTATGGCTACACCTTC. The chain is built from TRBV6-6 and TRBJ1-2, with TRBD1 as a possible D gene (5 bases). Germline V gene lookup returns CDR1 MNHNY and CDR2 SVGAGI (reference sequence). V was pared by 7 bases and J by 4 bases, with 16 bases between. The CDR3 extends over 14 amino acids.

This clone was detected a few times. This chain connects TRBV4-2 to TRBJ2-7; no firm D call. CDR1 is LGHNA and CDR2 is YNFKEQ in the germline V gene. Trimming cost V 3 bases and J 1 base, with 10 bases left between them. The CDR3 loop spans 14 amino acids. CDR3 sequence: CASSHEVLSYEQYF. The CDR3 nucleotides are TGTGCCAGCAGCCATGAGGTGTTGTCCTACGAGCAGTACTTC.

The rearrangement joins TRBV19 to TRBJ2-5, with 8 bases that match TRBD1. The assigned J gene may be wrong: the sequence end matches TRBJ2-7 better. The CDR3 runs to 14 residues. The germline gives CDR1 LNHDA, CDR2 SQIVND (reference sequence). This CDR3 is CASSTRDRIYEQYF. The DNA for the CDR3 is TGTGCCAGTAGTACCCGGGACAGGATCTACGAGCAGTACTTC.

The chain is built from TRBV28 and TRBJ2-7; 8 bases fit TRBD1. V lost 7 bases to trimming and J lost 7 bases; unmatched junction nucleotides: 18. Germline V lookup: CDR1 MDHEN, CDR2 SYDVKM. The CDR3 sequence is 16 residues long. Written as DNA, the CDR3 is TGTGCCAGCAAAACAGGGGGGTCAATTAAAACGGGGGAGCAGTACTTC. Amino acid sequence: CASKTGGSIKTGEQYF.

The CDR3, as DNA: TGTGCCAGCAGCTCCCAGTGGTCTGGGGCCAACGTCCTGACTTTC. Its translation is CASSSQWSGANVLTF. The chain carries TRBV6-5 and TRBJ2-6; D gene ambiguous. The germline V gene encodes CDR1 MNHEY and CDR2 SVGAGI. The CDR3 loop spans 15 amino acids. V lost 6 bases to trimming and J lost 1 base, with 10 bases between them.

The CDR3 sequence is CASSDRGPGEQYF. Here the CDR3 DNA reads TGTGCCAGCAGTGACAGGGGACCGGGGGAGCAGTACTTC. This chain joins TRBV6-1 and TRBJ2-7; D is possibly TRBD1 (6 bases). The CDR3 totals 13 residues. Germline assignment: CDR1 MNHNS and CDR2 SASEGT. The V end was cut by 3 bases, the J end by 7 bases, with 13 bases between.

This clone was observed a handful of times. The J gene is TRBJ2-5, the V gene TRBV2; maybe TRBD2 (6 bases). CDR1 and CDR2 (germline): SNHLY, FYNNEI. The CDR3 has 17 amino acids. V lost 4 bases to trimming and J lost 0 bases, with 18 bases between them. CDR3 nucleotide sequence: TGTGCCAGCAGTGGTCGGGGGAGGATGGGGAACCAAGAGACCCAGTACTTC. Translating it yields CASSGRGRMGNQETQYF.

This clone is medium-sized in the sample. This chain links TRBV11-2 with TRBJ1-3, with 8 bases identical to TRBD1. Trimming cost V 6 bases and J 2 bases; bases outside gene matches: 6. Germline V lookup: CDR1 SGHAT, CDR2 FQNNGV. The CDR3 totals 15 residues. CDR3 bases: TGTGCCAGCAGAAGTTCAGGGGGCCCTGGAAACACCATATATTTT. Its protein is CASRSSGGPGNTIYF.

In this sample, this clone turned up a few times. This sequence joins TRBV9 and TRBJ2-7; 12 nucleotides line up with TRBD2. Germline trimming cut 2 bases from V and 5 bases from J; bases unmatched to any gene: 20. CDR3 length equals 20 residues. Germline loops: CDR1 SGDLS, CDR2 YYNGEE. In DNA form, the CDR3 reads TGTGCCAGCAGCGTTTCTACGCGGTCGGGACTAGCGGGTGACCTGGACGAGCAGTACTTC. This translates into CASSVSTRSGLAGDLDEQYF.

This clone was seen a few times. The chain couples TRBV7-5 to TRBJ1-6; the table names TRBD1, a call not compared with the DNA. TRBV7-5 is listed as a pseudogene. CDR3 length: 15 amino acids. CDR3 in amino acids: CARTNPGSYNSPLHF. CDR3 nucleotide sequence: TGTGCCAGAACCAACCCAGGCTCCTATAATTCACCCCTCCACTTT.

The chain links TRBV5-1 to TRBJ2-7, with 8 bases aligning to TRBD1. Germline CDR1 reads SGHRS; CDR2 reads YFSETQ. V lost 0 bases and J lost 4; bases outside the gene matches: 6. This CDR3 comprises 15 residues. The CDR3 reads CASSLGGTGGYEQYF. In DNA, the CDR3 is TGCGCCAGCAGCTTGGGGGGGACAGGCGGTTACGAGCAGTACTTC. The full variable domain, with the rest looked up from reference TRBV5-1 and TRBJ2-7, is KAGVTQTPRYLIKTRGQQVTLSCSPISGHRSVSWYQQTPGQGLQFLFEYFSETQRNKGNFPGRFSGRQFSNSRSEMNVSTLELGDSALYLCASSLGGTGGYEQYFGPGTRLTVT.

Only a few counts were recorded for this clone. The chain links TRBV5-5 to TRBJ1-4; tentative D call: TRBD1 (6 bases). CDR3 length: 14 amino acids. CDR1 SGHKS and CDR2 YYEKEE come from the germline V gene (reference sequence). The ends were cut back, 1 base at V and 7 bases at J, with 11 bases in the middle. The CDR3 reads CASSLTGSGEKLFF. The CDR3 coding sequence is TGTGCCAGCAGCTTGACAGGGTCGGGTGAAAAACTGTTTTTT.

This clone is medium-sized in the sample. The rearrangement uses TRBV21-1 and TRBJ1-4; TRBD1, as called in the table, went unchecked against the DNA. TRBV21-1 represents a pseudogene. The CDR3 totals 14 residues. The CDR3 protein is CASSNRLTNEKLFF. DNA for the CDR3: TGTGCCAGCAGCAACAGATTAACTAATGAAAAACTGTTTTTT.

The CDR3 nucleotides are TGCGCCAGCAGCTTGGCAGGTCGGTATGAGCAGTTCTTC. Translation gives CASSLAGRYEQFF. The chain recombines TRBV5-1 with TRBJ2-1; D gene ambiguous. The length of the CDR3 is 13 residues. V was shortened by 0 bases and J by 8 bases, with 9 bases between the two germline ends. Germline CDR1 is SGHRS and CDR2 is YFSETQ. The full variable domain, its missing parts supplied by reference TRBV5-1 and TRBJ2-1, is KAGVTQTPRYLIKTRGQQVTLSCSPISGHRSVSWYQQTPGQGLQFLFEYFSETQRNKGNFPGRFSGRQFSNSRSEMNVSTLELGDSALYLCASSLAGRYEQFFGPGTRLTVL.

This chain links TRBV11-2 with TRBJ2-2, with D unresolved. Deletions cut 4 bases from V and 6 bases from J, with 6 bases between. From germline, CDR1 is SGHAT and CDR2 FQNNGV. The length of the CDR3 is 12 residues. CDR3 in DNA: TGTGCCAGCAGCTCTTTTTCCGGGGAGCTGTTTTTT. This encodes CASSSFSGELFF.

The chain couples TRBV5-1 to TRBJ1-5; the D is unclear. V dropped 0 bases and J dropped 2 bases, with 6 bases sitting between them. The germline gives CDR1 SGHRS, CDR2 YFSETQ. The CDR3 contains 14 residues. Here the CDR3 DNA reads TGCGCCAGCAGCTTGGAAGCGGGCAATCAGCCCCAGCATTTT. Protein sequence: CASSLEAGNQPQHF.

This clone was seen more than once but under ten times. The chain carries TRBV10-3 and TRBJ1-2; D is perhaps TRBD1 (5 bases). The V gene lost 10 bases and the J gene lost 7 bases, with 13 bases spanning the gap. Germline assignment: CDR1 ENHRY and CDR2 SYGVKD. CDR3 length: 11 residues. CDR3 coding DNA: TGTGCCACGGATGGAGGGGCTGGCTACACCTTC. This codes for CATDGGAGYTF.

This sequence joins TRBV6-5 and TRBJ1-2; tentatively, D is TRBD1 (6 bases). This CDR3 contains 15 residues. V lost 2 bases and J 3 bases, leaving 13 bases between the germline ends. Germline V lookup: CDR1 MNHEY, CDR2 SVGAGI. CDR3 sequence (DNA): TGTGCCAGCAGTTACCCAGCGACAGGCGACTATGGCTACACCTTC. Residues: CASSYPATGDYGYTF.